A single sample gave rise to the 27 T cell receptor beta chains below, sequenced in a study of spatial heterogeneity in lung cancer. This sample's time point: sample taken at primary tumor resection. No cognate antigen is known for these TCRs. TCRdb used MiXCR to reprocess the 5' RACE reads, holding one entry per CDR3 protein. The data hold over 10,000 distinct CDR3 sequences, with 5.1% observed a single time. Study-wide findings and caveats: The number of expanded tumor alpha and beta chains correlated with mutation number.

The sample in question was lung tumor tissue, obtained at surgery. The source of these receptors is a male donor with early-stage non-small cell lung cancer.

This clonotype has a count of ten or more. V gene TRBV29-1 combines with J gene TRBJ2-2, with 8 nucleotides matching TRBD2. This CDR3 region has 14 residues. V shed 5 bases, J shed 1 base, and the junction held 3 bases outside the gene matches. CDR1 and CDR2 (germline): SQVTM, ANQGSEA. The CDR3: CSVRRGVNTGELFF. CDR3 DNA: TGCAGCGTTCGGCGGGGGGTGAACACCGGGGAGCTGTTTTTT.

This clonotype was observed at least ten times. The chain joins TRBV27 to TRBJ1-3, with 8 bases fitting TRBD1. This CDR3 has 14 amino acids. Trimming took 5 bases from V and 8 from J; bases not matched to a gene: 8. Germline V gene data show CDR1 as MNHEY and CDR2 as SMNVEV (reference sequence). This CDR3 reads CASSHTGGDDTIYF. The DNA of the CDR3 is TGTGCCAGCAGTCACACAGGGGGTGACGACACCATATATTTT.

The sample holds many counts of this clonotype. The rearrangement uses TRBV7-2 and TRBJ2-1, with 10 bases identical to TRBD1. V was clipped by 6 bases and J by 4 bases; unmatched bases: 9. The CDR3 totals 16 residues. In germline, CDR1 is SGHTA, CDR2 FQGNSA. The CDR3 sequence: CASRPSGTGVYNEQFF. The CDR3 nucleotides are TGTGCCAGCAGGCCATCCGGGACAGGGGTATACAATGAGCAGTTCTTC.

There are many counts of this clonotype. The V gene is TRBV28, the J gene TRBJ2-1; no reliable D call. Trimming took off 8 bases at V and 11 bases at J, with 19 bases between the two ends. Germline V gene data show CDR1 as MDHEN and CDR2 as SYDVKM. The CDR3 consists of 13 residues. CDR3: CASGLPNRGKQFF. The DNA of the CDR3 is TGTGCCAGCGGATTGCCTAACAGAGGAAAGCAGTTCTTC.

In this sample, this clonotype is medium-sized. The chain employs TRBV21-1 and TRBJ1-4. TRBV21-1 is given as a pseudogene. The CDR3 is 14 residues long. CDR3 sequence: CASTQVQFNEKLFF. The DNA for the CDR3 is TGTGCCAGCACCCAGGTGCAGTTTAATGAAAAACTGTTTTTT.

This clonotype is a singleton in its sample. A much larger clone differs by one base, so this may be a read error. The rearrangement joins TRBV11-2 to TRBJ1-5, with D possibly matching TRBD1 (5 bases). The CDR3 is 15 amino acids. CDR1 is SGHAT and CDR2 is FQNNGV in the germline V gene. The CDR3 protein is CASGLGGRVNQPQHF. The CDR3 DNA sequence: TGTGCCAGCGGCTTAGGAGGCAGGGTCAATCAGCCCCAGCATTTT.

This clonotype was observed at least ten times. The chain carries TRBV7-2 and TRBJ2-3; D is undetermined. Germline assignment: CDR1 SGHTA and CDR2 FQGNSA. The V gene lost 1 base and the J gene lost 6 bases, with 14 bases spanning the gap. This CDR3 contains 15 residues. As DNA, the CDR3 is TGTGCCAGCAGCTTAGAGTCCTCTGCGGTTGATACGCAGTATTTT. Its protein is CASSLESSAVDTQYF.

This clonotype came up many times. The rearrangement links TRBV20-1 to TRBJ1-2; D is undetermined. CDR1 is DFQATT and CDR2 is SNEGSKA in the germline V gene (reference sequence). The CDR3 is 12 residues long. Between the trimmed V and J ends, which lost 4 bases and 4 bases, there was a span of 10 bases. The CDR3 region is CSAIRLVYGYTF. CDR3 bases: TGCAGTGCTATACGTCTTGTCTATGGCTACACCTTC.

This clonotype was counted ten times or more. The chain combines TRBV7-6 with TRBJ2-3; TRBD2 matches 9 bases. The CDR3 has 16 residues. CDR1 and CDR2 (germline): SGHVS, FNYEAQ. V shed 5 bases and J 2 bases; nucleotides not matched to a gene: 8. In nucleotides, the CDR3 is TGTGCCAGCAGCCGGGGACTAGCAGGGGCCACAGATACGCAGTATTTT. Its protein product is CASSRGLAGATDTQYF.

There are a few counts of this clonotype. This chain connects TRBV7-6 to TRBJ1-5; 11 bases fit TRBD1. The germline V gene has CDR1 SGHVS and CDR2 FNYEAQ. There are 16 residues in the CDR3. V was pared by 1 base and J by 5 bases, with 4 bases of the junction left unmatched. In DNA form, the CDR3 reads TGTGCCAGCAGCTTAGGAGGACAGGGGGCGGATCAGCCCCAGCATTTT. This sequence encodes CASSLGGQGADQPQHF.

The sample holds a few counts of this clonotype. The CDR3 is CASSLRGGRTGELFF. Written as DNA, the CDR3 is TGTGCCAGCAGTTTAAGGGGGGGTCGCACCGGGGAGCTGTTTTTT. The chain is built from TRBV28 and TRBJ2-2; TRBD2 might be the D (7 bases). The V gene lost 2 bases and the J gene lost 4 bases, with 11 bases spanning the gap. Germline V gene lookup returns CDR1 MDHEN and CDR2 SYDVKM. This CDR3 region has 15 residues.

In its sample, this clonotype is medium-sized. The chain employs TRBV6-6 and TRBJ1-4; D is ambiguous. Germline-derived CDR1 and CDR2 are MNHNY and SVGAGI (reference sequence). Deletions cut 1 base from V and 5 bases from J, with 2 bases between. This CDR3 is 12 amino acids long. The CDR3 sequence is CASSYYNEKLFF. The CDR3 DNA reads TGTGCCAGCAGTTACTACAATGAAAAACTGTTTTTT.

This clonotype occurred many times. CDR3 sequence reads: CASSYDAYYEQYF. CDR3 DNA sequence: TGTGCCAGCAGCTATGACGCATACTACGAGCAGTACTTC. The chain couples TRBV6-2 or TRBV6-3 to TRBJ2-7; D is uncertain. The V gene's germline CDR1 is MNHEY and CDR2 SVGEGT. The CDR3 runs 13 residues. Trimming left V 6 bases short and J 3 bases short, with 12 bases between.

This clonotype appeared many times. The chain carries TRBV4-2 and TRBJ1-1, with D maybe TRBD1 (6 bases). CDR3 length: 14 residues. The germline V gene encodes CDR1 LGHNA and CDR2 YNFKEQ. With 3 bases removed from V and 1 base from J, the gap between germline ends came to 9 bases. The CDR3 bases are TGTGCCAGCAGCCAGGGACATCGGAACACTGAAGCTTTCTTT. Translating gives CASSQGHRNTEAFF.

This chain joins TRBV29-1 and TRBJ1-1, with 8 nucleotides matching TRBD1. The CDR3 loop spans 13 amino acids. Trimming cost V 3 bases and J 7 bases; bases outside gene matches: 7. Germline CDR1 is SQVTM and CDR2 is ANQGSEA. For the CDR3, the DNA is TGCAGCGTTGAGGGACAGGTGAGGATTGAAGCTTTCTTT. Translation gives CSVEGQVRIEAFF.

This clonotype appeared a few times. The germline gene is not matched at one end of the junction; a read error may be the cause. Here the CDR3 reads CASSSGPVVEF. The CDR3 nucleotides are TGTGCCAGCAGCTCGGGACCGGTTGTGGAGTTC. The chain links TRBV6-5 to TRBJ2-1, with D perhaps being TRBD1 or TRBD2 (5 bases each). The CDR3 runs to 11 residues. Germline values: CDR1 MNHEY, CDR2 SVGAGI.

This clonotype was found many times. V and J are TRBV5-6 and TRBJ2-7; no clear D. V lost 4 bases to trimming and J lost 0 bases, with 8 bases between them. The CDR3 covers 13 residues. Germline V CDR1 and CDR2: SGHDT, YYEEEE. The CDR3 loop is CASSPPSSYEQYF. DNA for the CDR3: TGTGCCAGCAGCCCACCGAGCTCCTACGAGCAGTACTTC.

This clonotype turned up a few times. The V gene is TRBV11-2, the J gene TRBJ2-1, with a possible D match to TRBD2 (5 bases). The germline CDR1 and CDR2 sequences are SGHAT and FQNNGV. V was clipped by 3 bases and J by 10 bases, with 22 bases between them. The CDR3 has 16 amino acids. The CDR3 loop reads CASSFGPGEGSREQFF. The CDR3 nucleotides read TGTGCCAGCAGCTTCGGCCCAGGAGAAGGGAGCAGAGAGCAGTTCTTC.

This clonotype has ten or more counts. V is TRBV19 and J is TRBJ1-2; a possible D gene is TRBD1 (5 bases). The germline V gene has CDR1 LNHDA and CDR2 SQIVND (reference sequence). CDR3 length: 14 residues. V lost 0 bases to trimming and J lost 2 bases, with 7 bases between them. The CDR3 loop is CASSIEGDNYGYTF. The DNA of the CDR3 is TGTGCCAGTAGTATAGAAGGGGACAACTATGGCTACACCTTC.

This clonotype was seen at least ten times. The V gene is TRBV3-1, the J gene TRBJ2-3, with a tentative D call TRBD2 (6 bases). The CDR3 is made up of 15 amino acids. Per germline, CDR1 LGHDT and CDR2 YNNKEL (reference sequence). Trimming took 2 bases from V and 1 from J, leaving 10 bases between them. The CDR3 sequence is CASSQSWGGTDTQYF. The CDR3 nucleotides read TGTGCCAGCAGCCAAAGTTGGGGGGGCACAGATACGCAGTATTTT.

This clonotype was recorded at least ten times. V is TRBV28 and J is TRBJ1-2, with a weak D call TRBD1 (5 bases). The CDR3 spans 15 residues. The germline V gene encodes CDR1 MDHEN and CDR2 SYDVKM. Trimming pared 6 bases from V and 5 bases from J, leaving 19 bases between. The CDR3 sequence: CASRLGEGFRYGYTF. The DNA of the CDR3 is TGTGCCAGCAGGCTGGGGGAGGGGTTTCGTTATGGCTACACCTTC.

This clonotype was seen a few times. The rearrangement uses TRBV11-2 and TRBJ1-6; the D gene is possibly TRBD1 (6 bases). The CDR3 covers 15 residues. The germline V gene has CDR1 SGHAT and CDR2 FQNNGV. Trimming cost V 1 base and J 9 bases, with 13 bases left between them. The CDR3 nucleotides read TGTGCCAGCAGCTTAGGGGGACTCAGGGGTTCACCCCTCCACTTT. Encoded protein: CASSLGGLRGSPLHF.

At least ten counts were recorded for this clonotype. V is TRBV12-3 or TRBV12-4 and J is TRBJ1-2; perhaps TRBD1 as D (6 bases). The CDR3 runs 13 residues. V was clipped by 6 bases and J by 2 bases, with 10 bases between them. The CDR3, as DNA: TGTGCCAGCAGACCGGACAGAAACTATGGCTACACCTTC. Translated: CASRPDRNYGYTF.

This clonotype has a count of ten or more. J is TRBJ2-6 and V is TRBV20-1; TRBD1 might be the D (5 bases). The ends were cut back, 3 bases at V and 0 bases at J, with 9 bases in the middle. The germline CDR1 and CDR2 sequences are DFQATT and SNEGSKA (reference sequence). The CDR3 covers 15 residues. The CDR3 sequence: CSARVDSSGANVLTF. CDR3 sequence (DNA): TGCAGTGCTAGGGTAGACAGCTCTGGGGCCAACGTCCTGACTTTC.

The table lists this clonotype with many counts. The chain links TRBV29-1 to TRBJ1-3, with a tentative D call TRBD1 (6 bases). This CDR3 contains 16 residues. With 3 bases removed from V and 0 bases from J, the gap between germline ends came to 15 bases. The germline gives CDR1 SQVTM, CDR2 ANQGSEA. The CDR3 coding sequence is TGCAGCGTTGAGCCAGGGGAAGGTCCCTCTGGAAACACCATATATTTT. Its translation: CSVEPGEGPSGNTIYF. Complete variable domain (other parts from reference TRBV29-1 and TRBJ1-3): SAVISQKPSRDICQRGTSLTIQCQVDSQVTMMFWYRQQPGQSLTLIATANQGSEATYESGFVIDKFPISRPNLTFSTLTVSNMSPEDSSIYLCSVEPGEGPSGNTIYFGEGSWLTVV.

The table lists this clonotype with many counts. In DNA form, the CDR3 reads TGTGCCAGCAGTGAACTGGATCAGCCCCAGCATTTT. As protein: CASSELDQPQHF. The genes are TRBV25-1 and TRBJ1-5, with D hard to call. Germline V gene sequence: CDR1 MGHDK, CDR2 SYGVNS. This CDR3 is 12 amino acids long. The germline V and J ends were trimmed by 2 bases and 5 bases, with 4 bases remaining between them.

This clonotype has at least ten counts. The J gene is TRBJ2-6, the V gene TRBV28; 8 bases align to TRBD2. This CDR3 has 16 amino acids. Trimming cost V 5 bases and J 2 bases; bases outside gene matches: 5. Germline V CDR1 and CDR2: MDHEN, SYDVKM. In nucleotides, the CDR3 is TGTGCCAGCAGTCTCGCCGGGGGGGCTGGGGCCAACGTCCTGACTTTC. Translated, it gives CASSLAGGAGANVLTF.